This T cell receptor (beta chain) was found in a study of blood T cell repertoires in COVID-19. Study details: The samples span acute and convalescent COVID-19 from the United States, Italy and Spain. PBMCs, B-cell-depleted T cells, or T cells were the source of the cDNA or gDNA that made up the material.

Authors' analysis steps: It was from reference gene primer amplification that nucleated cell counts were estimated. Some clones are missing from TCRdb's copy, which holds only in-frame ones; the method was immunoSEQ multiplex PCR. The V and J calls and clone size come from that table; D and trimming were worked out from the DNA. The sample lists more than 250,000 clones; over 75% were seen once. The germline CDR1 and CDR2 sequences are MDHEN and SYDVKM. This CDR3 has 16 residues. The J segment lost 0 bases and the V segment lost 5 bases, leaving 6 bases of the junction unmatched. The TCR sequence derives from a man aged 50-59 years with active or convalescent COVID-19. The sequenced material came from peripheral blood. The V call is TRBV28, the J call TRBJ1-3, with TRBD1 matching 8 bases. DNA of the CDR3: TGTGCCAGCAGTCCGGACAGGGAGGGCTCTGGAAACACCATATATTTT. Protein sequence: CASSPDREGSGNTIYF.